The source of this TCR beta chain is a study of identical twins. Overall study results and limits: Alpha sequences out of frame and shared by twins had excess low generation probability.

In this sample, this clonotype turned up a few times. Antigen specificity is unknown. The CDR3 runs to 15 residues. Germline CDR1 MNHEY, CDR2 SVGAGI. V lost 4 bases and J lost 7, with 14 bases in between. Through template switching, a universal primer site was introduced, and the cDNA contained unique molecular identifiers. TCRdb processed the 5' RACE reads anew with MiXCR; each CDR3 protein has one entry. The data hold roughly 540,000 distinct CDR3 sequences, with 20% to 25% observed a single time. The same data also went into a second study, on T cells expressing NK-cell markers. That work adds: Sorted CD3+CD56+NKG2C+, CD3+CD56+NKG2C- and CD3+CD56-NKG2C+ T cells supplied TCR beta repertoires. Evidence did not settle whether expanded NKG2C+ T cell clones targeted HCMV.

Sequenced material: CD4+ T cells sorted from blood. The rearrangement joins TRBV6-5 to TRBJ1-6; tentatively, D is TRBD1 (6 bases). This receptor was obtained from a woman between 18 and 29 years old in good health. This CDR3 is CASSFQGTGNSPLHF. The DNA of the CDR3 is TGTGCCAGCAGTTTCCAGGGGACGGGGAATTCACCCCTCCACTTT.